This is a list of T cell receptor beta chains from one sample in a study of beta chain features in type 1 diabetes. Generated by immunoSEQ multiplex PCR, the TCRdb table keeps only in-frame clones and is missing some. Counted here are tens of thousands of clones, about a third occurring once; the ten biggest clones make up 0.4% to 0.45%. Sequencing was done on a sample of stem cell memory CD4+ T cells from blood. These receptors were collected from a young woman in good health. Each CDR3 is given with its conserved first and last residue. A D gene is named only where the DNA matches it firmly. Rows may omit the clone size; those that give it use once, few, many or a size class.

v_gene	j_gene	d_gene	abundance	CDR3aa	CDR3nt
TRBV7-2	TRBJ1-5	TRBD1	-	CASSLMTGGGQPQHF	TGTGCCAGCAGCTTAATGACAGGGGGCGGCCAGCCCCAGCATTTT
TRBV7-9	TRBJ1-4	-	once	CASSSRGKGEKLFF	TGTGCCAGCAGCTCCCGGGGTAAGGGTGAAAAACTGTTTTTT
TRBV9	TRBJ1-2	-	-	CASSPPRGDFNSGYTF	TGTGCCAGCAGCCCCCCTCGGGGGGATTTTAATTCTGGCTACACCTTC
TRBV10-3	TRBJ1-2	-	-	CASLEKGNYGYTF	TGTGCCTCTCTAGAGAAGGGGAACTATGGCTACACCTTC
TRBV29-1	TRBJ2-1	-	-	CSVEETTEGNEQFF	TGCAGCGTTGAAGAAACGACGGAGGGCAATGAGCAGTTCTTC
TRBV25-1	TRBJ2-7	-	few	CASSEGNSYEQYF	TGTGCCAGCTCGGAGGGAAATTCCTACGAGCAGTACTTC
TRBV5-6	TRBJ2-7	TRBD2	-	CASSIYTGLAGVREQYF	TGTGCCAGCAGCATCTACACTGGACTAGCGGGAGTTAGGGAGCAGTACTTC
TRBV30	TRBJ2-3	TRBD2	few	CAWSVGWRLAGPTTDTQYF	TGTGCCTGGAGTGTAGGTTGGAGGCTAGCGGGACCGACCACAGATACGCAGTATTTT
TRBV2	TRBJ1-2	-	few	CASRRHGSYGYTF	TGTGCCAGCCGGCGGCACGGGAGCTATGGCTACACCTTC
TRBV7-2	TRBJ2-3	TRBD1	few	CASTKNRGDTQYF	TGTGCCAGCACTAAGAACAGGGGAGATACGCAGTATTTT
TRBV9	TRBJ2-2	-	few	CASSLPPGGHGELFF	TGTGCCAGCAGCCTCCCTCCGGGGGGCCACGGGGAGCTGTTTTTT
TRBV2	TRBJ2-3	TRBD2	few	CASSPTSGPGTDTQYF	TGTGCCAGCAGTCCGACTAGCGGGCCTGGCACAGATACGCAGTATTTT
TRBV7-9	TRBJ2-1	TRBD2	-	CASSFGGQASGSYNEQFF	TGTGCCAGCAGCTTCGGGGGTCAGGCTAGCGGATCTTACAATGAGCAGTTCTTC
TRBV5-4	TRBJ2-7	TRBD1	-	CASSQPTGYEQYF	TGTGCCAGCAGCCAACCGACAGGGTACGAGCAGTACTTC
TRBV19	TRBJ1-5	-	-	CASSIGEAHNQPQHF	TGTGCCAGTAGTATAGGAGAAGCCCACAATCAGCCCCAGCATTTT
TRBV5-1	TRBJ2-1	-	few	CASRRAEYNEQFF	TGCGCCAGCAGGCGGGCGGAGTACAATGAGCAGTTCTTC
TRBV2	TRBJ1-5	-	-	CASQGPTGGNQPQHF	TGTGCCAGCCAAGGGCCCACCGGGGGCAATCAGCCCCAGCATTTT
TRBV18	TRBJ2-3	TRBD1	-	CASSSGQGSTDTQYF	TGTGCCAGCTCATCCGGACAGGGGAGCACAGATACGCAGTATTTT
TRBV5-1	TRBJ2-1	TRBD2	-	CASSQRTSANNEQFF	TGCGCCAGCAGCCAGAGGACTAGCGCCAACAATGAGCAGTTCTTC
TRBV25-1	TRBJ1-1	-	-	CASSESSLYRKAFF	TGTGCCAGCAGTGAATCCTCCCTATACAGGAAAGCTTTCTTT
TRBV2	TRBJ1-1	-	few	CASSTWTANTEAFF	TGTGCCAGCAGTACCTGGACAGCTAACACTGAAGCTTTCTTT
TRBV7-2	TRBJ2-1	-	few	CASRPSGSYNEQFF	TGTGCCAGCAGACCCTCGGGGTCCTACAATGAGCAGTTCTTC
TRBV5-1	TRBJ2-3	-	-	CASAPTRGTDTQYF	TGCGCCAGCGCCCCGACGAGGGGCACAGATACGCAGTATTTT
TRBV7-9	TRBJ2-1	TRBD2	-	CASSSRLAASSYNEQFF	TGTGCCAGCAGCTCCCGACTAGCTGCTAGTTCCTACAATGAGCAGTTCTTC
TRBV5-1	TRBJ2-5	TRBD1	once	CASRPGTGGAETQYF	TGCGCCAGCAGGCCCGGGACAGGGGGCGCAGAGACCCAGTACTTC
TRBV19	TRBJ2-7	-	few	CASSIAEEQYF	TGTGCCAGTAGTATCGCGGAGGAGCAGTACTTC
TRBV7-2	TRBJ2-7	-	-	CASSLDPTSYEQYF	TGTGCCAGCAGCTTAGACCCGACTAGCTACGAGCAGTACTTC
TRBV10-3	TRBJ1-2	TRBD1	-	CAISELQGVNYGYTF	TGTGCCATCAGTGAACTACAGGGGGTTAACTATGGCTACACCTTC
TRBV27	TRBJ2-3	-	few	CASSFPPRGRGTDTQYF	TGTGCCAGCAGTTTTCCACCAAGGGGGAGAGGCACAGATACGCAGTATTTT
TRBV4-2	TRBJ2-1	-	-	CASSQERARSNEQFF	TGTGCCAGCAGCCAAGAGAGGGCCCGGTCCAATGAGCAGTTCTTC
TRBV7-2	TRBJ2-7	TRBD1	-	CASSFDFRDRAHEQYF	TGTGCCAGCAGCTTCGACTTCAGGGACAGGGCCCACGAGCAGTACTTC
TRBV7-3	TRBJ2-5	-	once	CASSFQGGRETQYF	TGTGCCAGCAGCTTCCAGGGGGGTAGAGAGACCCAGTACTTC
TRBV15	TRBJ2-7	TRBD2	-	CATSRGLAGSEQYF	TGTGCCACCAGCAGAGGTCTAGCGGGGAGCGAGCAGTACTTC
TRBV4-3	TRBJ2-1	-	-	CASSQDPGTQYNEQFF	TGCGCCAGCAGCCAAGATCCGGGGACACAGTACAATGAGCAGTTCTTC
TRBV15	TRBJ1-2	TRBD1	-	CATSRDRDRSFLRGYTF	TGTGCCACCAGCAGAGATAGGGACAGATCTTTCTTGCGTGGCTACACCTTC
TRBV5-4	TRBJ1-4	TRBD1	-	CASSRQGPDEKLFF	TGTGCCAGCAGCCGACAGGGGCCGGATGAAAAACTGTTTTTT
TRBV7-2	TRBJ2-1	TRBD2	few	CASSQGTSGWNEQFF	TGTGCCAGCAGCCAAGGGACTAGCGGGTGGAATGAGCAGTTCTTC
TRBV9	TRBJ1-5	-	-	CASSVGTTNQPQHF	TGTGCCAGCAGCGTGGGGACAACAAATCAGCCCCAGCATTTT
TRBV2	TRBJ2-7	-	-	CASSYRDSSYEQYF	TGTGCCAGCAGTTACCGGGACTCCTCCTACGAGCAGTACTTC
TRBV18	TRBJ2-7	TRBD1	-	CASSPPGQGAYEQYF	TGTGCCAGCTCACCACCCGGACAGGGGGCCTACGAGCAGTACTTC
TRBV4-2	TRBJ2-7	TRBD1	-	CASSPQPGQGIYEQYF	TGTGCCAGCAGCCCGCAACCGGGACAGGGGATATACGAGCAGTACTTC